What follows are 25 T cell receptor beta chains derived from one specimen sequenced in a study of T cell responses to AZD1222 COVID-19 vaccine (dated by TCRdb to about 2021). The library was obtained by the immunoSEQ multiplex PCR assay. TCRdb obtained this table from immuneACCESS and retained in-frame rearrangements with V and J assigned. These tables miss some clones; where compared with another copy, unresolved V genes account for less than half of the shortfall, and the remainder is unexplained. Across this sample there are roughly 140,000 clones, with 90% to 95% seen only once. The ten most abundant clones make up under 2% of the sample. Taken with the paper, the label for time point translates to: baseline before first vaccination. This specimen was peripheral blood, taken on day 0 of AZD1222 vaccination. These receptors were collected from an adult in good health.

The chain uses TRBV6-5 and TRBJ1-2; D may be TRBD1 (6 bases). CDR1 is MNHEY, CDR2 SVGAGI, per germline. Trimming took 6 bases from V and 0 from J, leaving 14 bases between them. The CDR3 sequence is 15 residues long. The CDR3 here is CASSGRGSSNYGYTF. Here the CDR3 DNA reads TGTGCCAGCAGCGGGAGGGGGAGTTCTAACTATGGCTACACCTTC.

This chain connects TRBV14 to TRBJ1-1; D remains unclear. Trimming shortened V by 4 bases and J by 10 bases, and 22 bases separated the two germline ends. Germline-derived CDR1 and CDR2 are SGHDN and FVKESK. CDR3 length: 15 residues. The CDR3 bases are TGTGCCAGCAGCCCCGAAGTTTACCCCCCCGGGAGAGCTTTCTTT. It encodes CASSPEVYPPGRAFF.

The genes are TRBV9 and TRBJ2-3; D unresolved. Germline CDR1 and CDR2: SGDLS and YYNGEE. Trimming stripped 6 bases from V and 8 bases from J, with 16 bases between. The CDR3 consists of 13 residues. DNA of the CDR3: TGTGCCAGCAATAAGGCTAACGACCCTACGCAGTATTTT. As protein: CASNKANDPTQYF.

The rearrangement links TRBV29-1 to TRBJ2-1; D could derive from TRBD1 or TRBD2 (5 bases each). This CDR3 is built from 16 residues. Germline lookup yields CDR1 SQVTM and CDR2 ANQGSEA. V was clipped by 0 bases and J by 6 bases, with 18 bases between them. CDR3 residues: CSVEDGSRALFNEQFF. Written as DNA, the CDR3 is TGCAGCGTTGAAGATGGGAGCAGGGCATTATTCAATGAGCAGTTCTTC.

The chain couples TRBV9 to TRBJ1-6; possible D gene TRBD1, 6 bases. The V end was cut by 1 base, the J end by 6 bases, with 8 bases between. The germline CDR1 and CDR2 sequences are SGDLS and YYNGEE. The CDR3 has 14 amino acids. This chain's CDR3 is CASSVQGFNSPLHF. In DNA form, the CDR3 reads TGTGCCAGCAGCGTACAGGGGTTTAATTCACCCCTCCACTTT.

This chain joins TRBV27 and TRBJ1-3, with D maybe TRBD1 (6 bases). From germline, CDR1 is MNHEY and CDR2 SMNVEV (reference sequence). The CDR3 is made up of 15 amino acids. Trimming cost V 2 bases and J 6 bases, with 14 bases left between them. CDR3 amino acids: CASSLKGPGENTIYF. The CDR3 DNA is TGTGCCAGCAGTTTAAAGGGGCCAGGGGAAAACACCATATATTTT.

The rearrangement uses TRBV18 and TRBJ2-7; TRBD2 might be the D (5 bases). CDR3 length: 13 residues. Germline CDR1 and CDR2: KGHSH and LQKENI. V was cut by 1 base and J by 6 bases, with 10 bases left in between. CDR3 protein: CASSPLRGREQYF. The CDR3 region has the DNA TGTGCCAGCTCACCACTCCGGGGTCGCGAGCAGTACTTC.

This clone was seen a few times. The chain links TRBV13 to TRBJ2-1; tentatively, D is TRBD2 (6 bases). This CDR3 has 11 residues. Per the germline V gene, CDR1 is PRHDT and CDR2 is FYEKMQ (reference sequence). V was trimmed by 0 bases and J by 14 bases, leaving 8 bases between them. The DNA of the CDR3 is TGTGCCAGCAGCTTAGGAGGAGGGGAGTTCTTC. As protein: CASSLGGGEFF.

V gene TRBV6-2 or TRBV6-3 combines with J gene TRBJ2-2, with TRBD2 as a possible D gene (6 bases). CDR3 length equals 12 residues. Trimming left V 2 bases short and J 9 bases short, with 7 bases between. Germline assignment: CDR1 MNHEY and CDR2 SVGEGT. CDR3 region: CASSYRGRELFF. The CDR3 DNA reads as TGTGCCAGCAGTTACCGGGGGAGGGAGCTGTTTTTT.

The chain recombines TRBV6-5 with TRBJ2-3, with no clear D. The CDR3 is 16 amino acids. Germline CDR1 MNHEY, CDR2 SVGAGI. Trimming stripped 0 bases from V and 2 bases from J, with 12 bases between. The chain's CDR3 is CASSYSRAPSTDTQYF. The CDR3 DNA reads TGTGCCAGCAGTTACTCACGGGCCCCGTCCACAGATACGCAGTATTTT.

The chain couples TRBV27 to TRBJ1-2; a possible D gene is TRBD1 (6 bases). The CDR3 spans 16 residues. CDR1 and CDR2 (germline): MNHEY, SMNVEV (reference sequence). V was pared by 5 bases and J by 5 bases, with 21 bases between. In DNA form, the CDR3 reads TGTGCCAGCAGTCCCGTAGGGGGGGGCAGGGTGTATGGCTACACCTTC. This sequence encodes CASSPVGGGRVYGYTF.

The rearrangement joins TRBV18 to TRBJ1-1; a possible D gene is TRBD1 (5 bases). Germline CDR1 KGHSH, CDR2 LQKENI. The CDR3 totals 16 residues. Trimming took off 0 bases at V and 0 bases at J, with 11 bases between the two ends. CDR3 loop: CASSPPDGHMNTEAFF. CDR3 coding DNA: TGTGCCAGCTCACCACCAGACGGACACATGAACACTGAAGCTTTCTTT.

V usage is TRBV5-1 and J usage is TRBJ2-1, with D possibly being TRBD2 (6 bases). V was pared by 1 base and J by 9 bases, with 14 bases between. In germline, CDR1 is SGHRS, CDR2 YFSETQ. This CDR3 has 14 residues. The CDR3, as DNA: TGCGCCAGCAGCTTGATGGGGGTCGGGGGTGAGCAGTTCTTC. It translates to CASSLMGVGGEQFF.

The chain carries TRBV7-2 and TRBJ2-7; tentative D call: TRBD2 (6 bases). The length of the CDR3 is 15 residues. The V gene's germline CDR1 is SGHTA and CDR2 FQGNSA. Trimming took off 1 base at V and 3 bases at J, with 13 bases between the two ends. This CDR3 is CASSLGGRPLYEQYF. The CDR3 DNA sequence: TGTGCCAGCAGCTTAGGAGGGAGGCCCCTCTACGAGCAGTACTTC.

This rearrangement joins TRBV5-6 to TRBJ1-6; D not resolved. Germline V gives CDR1 SGHDT, CDR2 YYEEEE. The CDR3 runs 14 residues. The germline V and J ends were trimmed by 4 bases and 6 bases, with 11 bases remaining between them. CDR3 DNA: TGTGCCAGCAGCCGTTTTAGGGTTAATTCACCCCTCCACTTT. Its protein is CASSRFRVNSPLHF.

V gene TRBV9 combines with J gene TRBJ1-6; D is unclear. The CDR3 has 15 amino acids. Per the germline V gene, CDR1 is SGDLS and CDR2 is YYNGEE. V was shortened by 3 bases and J by 0 bases, with 7 bases between the two germline ends. The DNA of the CDR3 is TGTGCCAGCAGCGGACTGAGCTCCTATAATTCACCCCTCCACTTT. It yields the protein CASSGLSSYNSPLHF.

The chain employs TRBV5-1 and TRBJ2-5; no reliable D call. Trimming took 0 bases from V and 0 from J, leaving 9 bases between them. The germline CDR1 and CDR2 sequences are SGHRS and YFSETQ. CDR3 size: 15 residues. The CDR3 region has the DNA TGCGCCAGCAGCTTGGGCCTTAGGGACCAAGAGACCCAGTACTTC. Its protein is CASSLGLRDQETQYF.

This chain connects TRBV15 to TRBJ2-7; 12 bases map to TRBD1. Germline CDR1 reads LNHNV; CDR2 reads YYDKDF (reference sequence). The CDR3 spans 15 residues. Trimming at V came to 4 bases and at J to 6 bases, leaving 7 bases not matched to a gene. The CDR3 loop is CATSNRDRGRLEQYF. CDR3 DNA sequence: TGTGCCACCAGCAACCGGGACAGGGGGCGTCTCGAGCAGTACTTC.

The chain is built from TRBV3-1 (or the pseudogene TRBV3-2) and TRBJ2-2; TRBD2 aligns across 10 bases. The CDR3 loop spans 16 amino acids. Trimming cost V 4 bases and J 8 bases; bases outside gene matches: 10. Germline V gene data show CDR1 as LGHDT and CDR2 as YNNKEL (reference sequence). The CDR3 nucleotides are TGTGCCAGCAGCCGTGGGGCTAGCGGGAGCCCGGGGGAGCTGTTTTTT. Its protein is CASSRGASGSPGELFF.

This chain connects TRBV6-5 to TRBJ1-4; perhaps TRBD1 as D (5 bases). Germline CDR1 MNHEY, CDR2 SVGAGI. The CDR3 is 14 amino acids. V lost 2 bases and J 3 bases, leaving 7 bases between the germline ends. The CDR3 DNA follows: TGTGCCAGCAGTTACGGGGGGGCTAATGAAAAACTGTTTTTT. It encodes CASSYGGANEKLFF.

This chain connects TRBV7-8 to TRBJ1-1, with D possibly TRBD1 on 5 matching bases. Germline CDR1 reads SGHVS; CDR2 reads FQNEAQ. The V end lost 10 bases, the J end lost 1 base, and 22 bases lay between the germline ends. The CDR3 is 16 amino acids. The chain's CDR3 is CATRISDTSANTEAFF. Written as DNA, the CDR3 is TGTGCCACCCGGATATCGGACACCTCTGCGAACACTGAAGCTTTCTTT.

The V gene is TRBV7-9, the J gene TRBJ1-4; perhaps TRBD1 as D (5 bases). The length of the CDR3 is 14 residues. V lost 3 bases, J lost 8 bases, and 13 bases lay in between. Germline values: CDR1 SEHNR, CDR2 FQNEAQ (reference sequence). The CDR3, as DNA: TGTGCCAGCAGCTTGTCCGGGTCAGGGGAAAAACTGTTTTTT. Amino acid sequence: CASSLSGSGEKLFF.

The gene calls are TRBV29-1 and TRBJ1-1; D gene ambiguous. This CDR3 region has 13 residues. Germline V gives CDR1 SQVTM, CDR2 ANQGSEA. Trimming took off 5 bases at V and 6 bases at J, with 16 bases between the two ends. The CDR3: CSVMDGKGPEAFF. The CDR3 region has the DNA TGCAGCGTTATGGACGGTAAGGGCCCTGAAGCTTTCTTT.

The V and J genes are TRBV7-9 and TRBJ2-3; 9 bases map to TRBD2. The CDR3 is made up of 15 amino acids. The germline V gene encodes CDR1 SEHNR and CDR2 FQNEAQ (reference sequence). V trimming: 4 bases; J trimming: 3 bases; junction bases outside the gene matches: 5. The CDR3 DNA reads TGTGCCAGCAGCTCAGCTAGCGGGAAAACAGATACGCAGTATTTT. This gives the protein CASSSASGKTDTQYF.

This clone was seen only once. The chain couples TRBV5-1 to TRBJ1-1; TRBD1 agrees at 8 bases. CDR3 length equals 15 residues. Trimming took 4 bases from V and 10 from J; bases not matched to a gene: 15. Per germline, CDR1 SGHRS and CDR2 YFSETQ. This CDR3 is CASSPLRRTGRGAFF. The DNA for the CDR3 is TGCGCCAGCAGCCCTCTTCGGCGGACAGGGAGGGGAGCTTTCTTT.